This entry lists 4 T cell receptor beta chains sequenced from one sample in a study of OX40 agonist ivuxolimab in advanced cancers. Assay: immunoSEQ multiplex PCR; the TCRdb copy retains only in-frame clones and omits some. The sample records 92,000 or so clones, under 85% being singletons. The specimen was CD4+ or CD8+ T cells sorted from blood, collected in a trial of the OX40 agonist ivuxolimab. These receptors came from an adult with an advanced solid tumor such as melanoma, head and neck, liver or kidney cancer.

J is TRBJ2-3 and V is TRBV2; 8 bases are shared with TRBD1. This CDR3 region has 14 residues. V shed 3 bases and J 1 base; nucleotides not matched to a gene: 0. Germline-derived CDR1 and CDR2 are SNHLY and FYNNEI. The CDR3 loop is CASSETGGTDTQYF. The CDR3 nucleotides are TGTGCCAGCAGTGAGACAGGGGGCACAGATACGCAGTATTTT.

This rearrangement joins TRBV7-3 to TRBJ2-1; 8 bases are a match to TRBD2. This CDR3 has 13 residues. The V gene's germline CDR1 is SGHTA and CDR2 FQGTGA. V lost 5 bases and J lost 9; bases outside the gene matches: 6. The CDR3 nucleotides read TGTGCCAGCAGCCCGGGGGGGCCCGGTGAGCAGTTCTTC. It codes for CASSPGGPGEQFF.

The gene calls are TRBV9 and TRBJ2-3; TRBD2 aligns across 10 bases. Germline trimming cut 4 bases from V and 3 bases from J; bases unmatched to any gene: 8. The CDR3 extends over 16 amino acids. Germline loops: CDR1 SGDLS, CDR2 YYNGEE. The CDR3 nucleotides read TGTGCCAGCAGCAAATATAGCGGGGGGCGTACAGATACGCAGTATTTT. Amino acid sequence: CASSKYSGGRTDTQYF.

V and J are TRBV2 and TRBJ2-2, with a tentative D call TRBD2 (5 bases). CDR1 SNHLY and CDR2 FYNNEI come from the germline V gene. The CDR3 is 13 residues long. The V and J ends lost 6 bases and 7 bases respectively, with 12 bases between them. The CDR3 DNA sequence: TGTGCCAGCAGGTCCCGGGGAGTCGGGGAGCTGTTTTTT. Protein: CASRSRGVGELFF.